The 22 T cell receptor beta chains in this list originate from one sample, sequenced in a study of OX40 agonist ivuxolimab in advanced cancers. Sequencing used immunoSEQ multiplex PCR; TCRdb keeps in-frame clones, though not all of them. Of 80,000 to 85,000 clones in the sample, about 86% were seen once. This specimen consisted of CD4+ or CD8+ T cells sorted from blood, obtained in a trial of the OX40 agonist ivuxolimab. All receptors come from an adult with an advanced solid tumor such as melanoma, head and neck, liver or kidney cancer.

The genes are TRBV11-2 and TRBJ1-1; 9 positions match TRBD1. Per the germline V gene, CDR1 is SGHAT and CDR2 is FQNNGV. J lost 1 base, V lost 6 bases, and 6 bases had no gene match. The CDR3 consists of 15 residues. The CDR3 DNA follows: TGTGCCAGCAGTCGAATGACAGGGGGGAACACTGAAGCTTTCTTT. This sequence encodes CASSRMTGGNTEAFF.

The V and J genes are TRBV19 and TRBJ1-2; perhaps TRBD1 as D (6 bases). Trimming took 6 bases from V and 2 from J, leaving 13 bases between them. Looked up from germline, CDR1 is LNHDA and CDR2 is SQIVND (reference sequence). CDR3 length: 14 amino acids. CDR3 loop: CASRIRGRNYGYTF. The CDR3 coding sequence is TGTGCCAGTAGGATCAGGGGCCGCAACTATGGCTACACCTTC.

The genes are TRBV7-6 and TRBJ2-7; D is perhaps TRBD2 (6 bases). In germline, CDR1 is SGHVS, CDR2 FNYEAQ. V lost 5 bases and J lost 3, with 14 bases in between. The CDR3 runs 14 residues. CDR3 protein: CASSRSSERYEQYF. CDR3 coding DNA: TGTGCCAGCAGCCGATCTAGCGAGCGCTACGAGCAGTACTTC.

In the case of this clone: At the DNA level, this CDR3 is encoded by other sequences in the same sample as well. J is TRBJ1-1 and V is TRBV5-8; D not certain. This CDR3 spans 16 amino acids. Germline V gene sequence: CDR1 SGHTS, CDR2 YDEGEE. V was shortened by 6 bases and J by 1 base, with 19 bases between the two germline ends. Here the CDR3 DNA reads TGTGCCAGCACTAATTCGTTAGGGCCATCGAACACTGAAGCTTTCTTT. This encodes CASTNSLGPSNTEAFF.

A few counts support this clone. The chain combines TRBV29-1 with TRBJ1-1; 12 bases map to TRBD1. Looked up from germline, CDR1 is SQVTM and CDR2 is ANQGSEA. The ends lost 6 bases at V and 8 bases at J; junction bases unmatched: 4. CDR3 length equals 12 residues. The CDR3 sequence: CSVGGQGAEAFF. CDR3 bases: TGCAGCGTGGGGGGACAGGGGGCCGAAGCTTTCTTT. The full variable domain, rest sourced from reference TRBV29-1 and TRBJ1-1, is SAVISQKPSRDICQRGTSLTIQCQVDSQVTMMFWYRQQPGQSLTLIATANQGSEATYESGFVIDKFPISRPNLTFSTLTVSNMSPEDSSIYLCSVGGQGAEAFFGQGTRLTVV.

The chain uses TRBV27 and TRBJ2-1, with D tentatively TRBD2 (6 bases). The CDR3 loop spans 15 amino acids. CDR1 is MNHEY, CDR2 SMNVEV, per germline (reference sequence). Trimming removed 0 bases from V and 9 bases from J, with 15 bases in between. The chain's CDR3 is CASSLSTAGLVEQFF. CDR3 nucleotide sequence: TGTGCCAGCAGTTTATCGACTGCGGGGCTGGTTGAGCAGTTCTTC.

V gene TRBV27 combines with J gene TRBJ2-2; maybe TRBD2 (5 bases). Germline V gene lookup returns CDR1 MNHEY and CDR2 SMNVEV (reference sequence). CDR3 length: 15 residues. The V end lost 1 base, the J end lost 7 bases, and 13 bases lay between the germline ends. For the CDR3, the DNA is TGTGCCAGCAGTTTATACAGTGGGAGTATCGGGGAGCTGTTTTTT. Its translation is CASSLYSGSIGELFF.

This clone was recorded once. The genes are TRBV6-1 and TRBJ1-5; D is perhaps TRBD1 (5 bases). CDR1 is MNHNS and CDR2 is SASEGT in the germline V gene. Deletions cut 2 bases from V and 1 base from J, with 9 bases between. The CDR3 consists of 15 residues. In DNA, the CDR3 is TGTGCCAGCAGTGAATCGCCAGGGAGCAATCAGCCCCAGCATTTT. Residues: CASSESPGSNQPQHF.

The V call is TRBV18, the J call TRBJ1-4; the match to TRBD1 covers 8 bases. The CDR3 is 15 amino acids. Trimming removed 5 bases from V and 5 bases from J; junction bases left unmatched: 7. The germline V gene encodes CDR1 KGHSH and CDR2 LQKENI. The CDR3 is CASSTGTGRNEKLFF. The CDR3 DNA follows: TGTGCCAGCTCAACCGGGACAGGTCGGAATGAAAAACTGTTTTTT.

The chain employs TRBV18 and TRBJ2-2; 8 bases align to TRBD2. The CDR3 is made up of 15 amino acids. CDR1 is KGHSH and CDR2 is LQKENI in the germline V gene. Trimming took 3 bases from V and 3 from J; bases not matched to a gene: 3. CDR3 coding DNA: TGTGCCAGCTCACCCCCGACTAGCGACACCGGGGAGCTGTTTTTT. As protein: CASSPPTSDTGELFF.

The V and J genes are TRBV7-9 and TRBJ1-5; D is unclear. CDR1 is SEHNR, CDR2 FQNEAQ, per germline (reference sequence). V was cut by 4 bases and J by 2 bases, with 9 bases left in between. This CDR3 region has 14 residues. The CDR3 protein is CASSSVDRNQPQHF. CDR3 nucleotide sequence: TGTGCCAGCAGCTCCGTGGACCGCAATCAGCCCCAGCATTTT.

This chain joins TRBV6-5 and TRBJ1-1; D unresolved. The ends were cut back, 4 bases at V and 1 base at J, with 10 bases in the middle. The V gene's germline CDR1 is MNHEY and CDR2 SVGAGI. The CDR3 is 14 residues long. For the CDR3, the DNA is TGTGCCAGCAGTTCCCATTCCCCGAACACTGAAGCTTTCTTT. Its protein is CASSSHSPNTEAFF.

This rearrangement joins TRBV5-8 to TRBJ2-7; 10 nucleotides match TRBD2. CDR3 length: 14 residues. CDR1 SGHTS and CDR2 YDEGEE come from the germline V gene. Losses at the gene ends were 5 bases for V and 3 bases for J; bases not matched to a gene: 5. The CDR3 sequence is CASSYSGGFYEQYF. In DNA, the CDR3 is TGTGCCAGCAGTTATAGCGGGGGGTTCTACGAGCAGTACTTC.

The chain is built from TRBV10-3 and TRBJ2-7, with 7 bases identical to TRBD1. V shed 7 bases, J shed 2 bases, and the junction held 8 bases outside the gene matches. The V gene's germline CDR1 is ENHRY and CDR2 SYGVKD. This CDR3 is 14 amino acids long. DNA for the CDR3: TGTGCCATCACCCCCGGGACAGACCCCTACGAGCAGTACTTC. This encodes CAITPGTDPYEQYF.

This clone was seen more than once but under ten times. The CDR3 nucleotides read TGTGCCAGCTCACCGGCCTACGATCGGCCCCAGCATTTT. It translates to CASSPAYDRPQHF. This rearrangement joins TRBV18 to TRBJ1-5; D is undetermined. The length of the CDR3 is 13 residues. Germline V gene data show CDR1 as KGHSH and CDR2 as LQKENI. V lost 3 bases and J lost 9, with 12 bases in between.

J is TRBJ2-3 and V is TRBV5-1; D might be TRBD1 or TRBD2, each matching 5 bases. Germline V lookup: CDR1 SGHRS, CDR2 YFSETQ. The V gene lost 5 bases and the J gene lost 4 bases, with 8 bases spanning the gap. The CDR3 runs to 12 residues. The CDR3 here is CASRQGADTQYF. CDR3 DNA: TGCGCCAGCAGGCAGGGAGCAGATACGCAGTATTTT.

CDR3 sequence reads: CASSSAENTEAFF. The CDR3 nucleotides read TGTGCCAGCAGCTCCGCAGAGAACACTGAAGCTTTCTTT. The rearrangement uses TRBV5-6 and TRBJ1-1; unclear D gene. Between the trimmed V and J ends, which lost 3 bases and 1 base, there was a span of 7 bases. The CDR3 is made up of 13 amino acids. Germline values: CDR1 SGHDT, CDR2 YYEEEE.

By proportion, this clone is large. The chain is built from TRBV19 and TRBJ1-1, with 9 bases identical to TRBD1. The ends lost 8 bases at V and 5 bases at J; junction bases unmatched: 6. The CDR3 is 13 residues long. CDR1 is LNHDA, CDR2 SQIVND, per germline (reference sequence). The CDR3: CASRTGGGTEAFF. CDR3 bases: TGTGCCAGTCGAACAGGGGGCGGGACTGAAGCTTTCTTT.

This clone was seen once. The chain couples TRBV10-1 to TRBJ1-1; 12 bases agree with TRBD1. Looked up from germline, CDR1 is WNHNN and CDR2 is SYGVQD (reference sequence). This CDR3 has 16 residues. With V trimmed by 8 bases and J by 4 bases, 11 bases remained unmatched. CDR3 sequence reads: CASRGGTGGQRTEAFF. The CDR3 nucleotides read TGCGCCAGCCGAGGGGGGACAGGGGGCCAGCGCACTGAAGCTTTCTTT.

V and J are TRBV6-5 and TRBJ1-2, with a possible D match to TRBD1 (5 bases). This CDR3 has 15 amino acids. Germline V gives CDR1 MNHEY, CDR2 SVGAGI. With 2 bases removed from V and 2 bases from J, the gap between germline ends came to 12 bases. CDR3 sequence (DNA): TGTGCCAGCAGTTACAGGCCGGGGGAGAACTATGGCTACACCTTC. Protein product: CASSYRPGENYGYTF.

This chain uses TRBV30 with TRBJ1-4; no reliable D call. V was clipped by 2 bases and J by 3 bases, with 7 bases between them. CDR3 size: 13 residues. Germline V CDR1 and CDR2: GTSNPN, SVGIG (reference sequence). The CDR3 DNA sequence: TGTGCCTGGAGTCCCACCGCTAATGAAAAACTGTTTTTT. Protein: CAWSPTANEKLFF.

The V and J genes are TRBV7-2 and TRBJ2-7, with 12 bases aligning to TRBD2. There are 17 residues in the CDR3. The ends lost 5 bases at V and 2 bases at J; junction bases unmatched: 10. CDR1 SGHTA and CDR2 FQGNSA come from the germline V gene. The CDR3 coding sequence is TGTGCCAGCAGCAGGGCACTAGCGGGGGGCCTTGCCTACGAGCAGTACTTC. Protein product: CASSRALAGGLAYEQYF. Using reference TRBV7-2 and TRBJ2-7 for the parts outside the CDR3, the full variable domain is GAGVSQSPSNKVTEKGKDVELRCDPISGHTALYWYRQSLGQGLEFLIYFQGNSAPDKSGLPSDRFSAERTGGSVSTLTIQRTQQEDSAVYLCASSRALAGGLAYEQYFGPGTRLTVT.